One sample yielded the 5 T cell receptor beta chains listed below, sequenced in a study of T cell responses to AZD1222 COVID-19 vaccine. Clones were sequenced by immunoSEQ multiplex PCR, and TCRdb holds only the in-frame ones, with some missing. Here the sample spans over 150,000 clones, around 89% being singletons. The material sequenced was peripheral blood, taken on day 0 of AZD1222 vaccination. Receptors originate from an adult in good health.

The chain combines TRBV29-1 with TRBJ1-1; 10 nucleotides match TRBD1. The V segment lost 0 bases and the J segment 4 bases; nucleotides outside the gene matches: 14. Per germline, CDR1 SQVTM and CDR2 ANQGSEA. The CDR3 extends over 18 amino acids. The chain's CDR3 is CSVEDRRQGARAFTEAFF. CDR3 sequence (DNA): TGCAGCGTTGAAGATCGGCGACAGGGGGCTCGCGCATTCACTGAAGCTTTCTTT.

The chain carries TRBV5-8 and TRBJ1-3; TRBD1 is a possible D gene (6 bases). V dropped 3 bases and J dropped 3 bases, with 16 bases sitting between them. This CDR3 has 16 amino acids. Germline V gene sequence: CDR1 SGHTS, CDR2 YDEGEE. The CDR3 protein is CASSSGVGAVGNTIYF. DNA for the CDR3: TGTGCCAGCAGCTCTGGCGTGGGGGCTGTTGGAAACACCATATATTTT.

The chain recombines TRBV19 with TRBJ2-7; 8 nucleotides align to TRBD2. CDR1 and CDR2 (germline): LNHDA, SQIVND (reference sequence). Trimming at V came to 3 bases and at J to 2 bases, leaving 6 bases not matched to a gene. This CDR3 is built from 15 residues. The chain's CDR3 is CASSIQTSGTYEQYF. Here the CDR3 DNA reads TGTGCCAGTAGTATTCAAACTAGCGGAACCTACGAGCAGTACTTC.

This chain uses TRBV19 with TRBJ1-2, with TRBD1 matching over 7 bases. Germline trimming cut 8 bases from V and 3 bases from J; bases unmatched to any gene: 9. The CDR3 extends over 14 amino acids. In germline, CDR1 is LNHDA, CDR2 SQIVND (reference sequence). CDR3 DNA: TGTGCCAGTCTAAACCGGGACAGCCACTATGGCTACACCTTC. As protein: CASLNRDSHYGYTF.

About this clone itself: An end of the junction differs from the germline gene, which may be a read error. The chain combines TRBV19 with TRBJ1-5; 7 nucleotides line up with TRBD1. The CDR3 length is 16 residues. The germline CDR1 and CDR2 sequences are LNHDA and SQIVND (reference sequence). The CDR3 here is CANSNVLGGGYQPQHF. Written as DNA, the CDR3 is TGTGCCAATAGTAATGTATTAGGAGGGGGCTATCAGCCCCAGCATTTT.